The 5 T cell receptor beta chains listed next were all sequenced from one sample in a study of blood T cell repertoires in COVID-19. Data came from immunoSEQ multiplex PCR; TCRdb stores just in-frame clones and leaves some out. The table has fewer than 60,000 clones, around nine tenths seen once. Sequencing input: peripheral blood. All receptors derive from a man aged 50-59 years with acute or convalescent COVID-19.

The genes are TRBV12-3 or TRBV12-4 and TRBJ2-7; tentatively, D is TRBD1 (6 bases). This CDR3 spans 12 amino acids. The V end was cut by 5 bases, the J end by 6 bases, with 11 bases between. CDR3 region: CASSPDSLEQYF. The CDR3 DNA is TGTGCCAGCAGTCCGGACAGTCTCGAGCAGTACTTC.

The genes are TRBV11-3 and TRBJ2-1, with a possible D match to TRBD2 (5 bases). From germline, CDR1 is SGHNT and CDR2 YENEEA. This CDR3 contains 16 residues. The V and J ends lost 1 base and 10 bases respectively, with 20 bases between them. CDR3 sequence (DNA): TGTGCCAGCAGCTTAGTTTTTGGGCTAGGGAGTCTCGAGCAGTTCTTC. This sequence encodes CASSLVFGLGSLEQFF.

The J gene is TRBJ2-6, the V gene TRBV15, with D possibly matching TRBD1 (7 bases). The CDR3 is 19 amino acids. Deletions cut 0 bases from V and 0 bases from J, with 15 bases between. Germline CDR1 LNHNV, CDR2 YYDKDF (reference sequence). CDR3 bases: TGTGCCACCAGCAGAGATCAGGGGGGTACTGTCTCTGGGGCCAACGTCCTGACTTTC. It is translated as CATSRDQGGTVSGANVLTF.

This clone was counted once. The chain recombines TRBV5-4 with TRBJ2-3; 9 bases agree with TRBD1. The CDR3 is 16 amino acids. V dropped 4 bases and J dropped 3; count of bases not matched to a gene: 9. In germline, CDR1 is SGHNT, CDR2 YYREEE (reference sequence). The CDR3 sequence: CASSGDREGETDTQYF. Here the CDR3 DNA reads TGTGCCAGCAGCGGGGACAGGGAGGGGGAGACAGATACGCAGTATTTT. Using reference TRBV5-4 and TRBJ2-3 for the parts outside the CDR3, the full variable domain is ETGVTQSPTHLIKTRGQQVTLRCSSQSGHNTVSWYQQALGQGPQFIFQYYREEENGRGNFPPRFSGLQFPNYSSELNVNALELDDSALYLCASSGDREGETDTQYFGPGTRLTVL.

The chain carries TRBV19 and TRBJ1-4; TRBD1 matches 12 bases. The length of the CDR3 is 18 residues. Germline lookup yields CDR1 LNHDA and CDR2 SQIVND (reference sequence). Trimming removed 3 bases from V and 4 bases from J; junction bases left unmatched: 9. As DNA, the CDR3 is TGTGCCAGTAGTATTGGGACAGGGGGCCTACCTTTTAATGAAAAACTGTTTTTT. Its protein is CASSIGTGGLPFNEKLFF.